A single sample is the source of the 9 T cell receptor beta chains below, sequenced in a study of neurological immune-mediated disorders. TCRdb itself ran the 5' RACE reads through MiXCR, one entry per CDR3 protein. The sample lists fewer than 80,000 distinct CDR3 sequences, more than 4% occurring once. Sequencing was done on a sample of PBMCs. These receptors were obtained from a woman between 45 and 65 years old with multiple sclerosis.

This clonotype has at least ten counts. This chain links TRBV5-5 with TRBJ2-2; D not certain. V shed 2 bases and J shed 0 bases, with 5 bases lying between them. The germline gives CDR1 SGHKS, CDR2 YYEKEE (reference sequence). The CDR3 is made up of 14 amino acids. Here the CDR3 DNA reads TGTGCCAGCAGCTTCACTCCGAACACCGGGGAGCTGTTTTTT. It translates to CASSFTPNTGELFF.

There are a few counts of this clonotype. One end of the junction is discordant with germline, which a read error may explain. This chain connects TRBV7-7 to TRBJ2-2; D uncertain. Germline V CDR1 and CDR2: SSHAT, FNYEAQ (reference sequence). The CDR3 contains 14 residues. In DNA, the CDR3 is TGTGCTAGCAGCCCCAAGGCCTACACCGGGGAGCTGTTTTTT. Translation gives CASSPKAYTGELFF.

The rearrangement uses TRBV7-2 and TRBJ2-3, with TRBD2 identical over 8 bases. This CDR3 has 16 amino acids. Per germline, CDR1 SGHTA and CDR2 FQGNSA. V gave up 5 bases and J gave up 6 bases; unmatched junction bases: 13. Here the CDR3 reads CASSPAGGGPGDTQYF. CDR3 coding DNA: TGTGCCAGCAGCCCGGCGGGCGGGGGGCCAGGGGATACGCAGTATTTT.

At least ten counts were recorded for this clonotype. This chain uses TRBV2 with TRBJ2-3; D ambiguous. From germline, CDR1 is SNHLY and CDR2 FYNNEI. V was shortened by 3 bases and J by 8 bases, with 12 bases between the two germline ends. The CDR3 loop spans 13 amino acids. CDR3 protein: CASSESSSVTQYF. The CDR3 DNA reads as TGTGCCAGCAGTGAGTCCTCCTCCGTTACGCAGTATTTT.

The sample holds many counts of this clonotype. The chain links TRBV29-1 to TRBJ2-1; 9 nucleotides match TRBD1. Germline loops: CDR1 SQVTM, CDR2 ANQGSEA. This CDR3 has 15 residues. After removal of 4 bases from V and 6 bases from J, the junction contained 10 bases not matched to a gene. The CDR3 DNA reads TGCAGCGTTGCCCCCGGGACAGGGTCGTTCAATGAGCAGTTCTTC. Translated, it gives CSVAPGTGSFNEQFF.

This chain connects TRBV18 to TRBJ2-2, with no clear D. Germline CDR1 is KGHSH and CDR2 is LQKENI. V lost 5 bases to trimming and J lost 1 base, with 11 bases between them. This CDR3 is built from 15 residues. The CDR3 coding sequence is TGTGCCAGCTCATCAGCCTCAGTGAACACCGGGGAGCTGTTTTTT. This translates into CASSSASVNTGELFF.

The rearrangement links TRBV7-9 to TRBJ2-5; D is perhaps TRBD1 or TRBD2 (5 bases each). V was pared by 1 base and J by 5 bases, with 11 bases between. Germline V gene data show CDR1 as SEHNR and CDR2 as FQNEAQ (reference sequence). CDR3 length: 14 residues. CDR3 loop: CASSLERDAETQYF. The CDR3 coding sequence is TGTGCCAGCAGCTTAGAAAGGGACGCGGAGACCCAGTACTTC. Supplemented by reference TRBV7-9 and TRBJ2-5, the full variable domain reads DTGVSQNPRHKITKRGQNVTFRCDPISEHNRLYWYRQTLGQGPEFLTYFQNEAQLEKSRLLSDRFSAERPKGSFSTLEIQRTEQGDSAMYLCASSLERDAETQYFGPGTRLLVL.

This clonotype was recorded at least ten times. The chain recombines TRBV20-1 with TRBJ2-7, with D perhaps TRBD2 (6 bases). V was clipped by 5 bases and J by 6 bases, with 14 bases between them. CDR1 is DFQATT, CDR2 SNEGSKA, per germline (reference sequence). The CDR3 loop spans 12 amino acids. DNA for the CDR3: TGCAGTGCTGGGGGAGGAGCGAGCGAGCAGTACGTC. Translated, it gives CSAGGGASEQYV.

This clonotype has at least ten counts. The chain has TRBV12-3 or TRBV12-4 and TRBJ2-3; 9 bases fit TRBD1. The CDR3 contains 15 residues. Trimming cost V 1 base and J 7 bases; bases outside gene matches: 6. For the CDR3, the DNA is TGTGCCAGCAGTTTAGGGACAGGGGTCAGATATACGCAGTATTTT. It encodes CASSLGTGVRYTQYF.